This T cell receptor (beta chain) was profiled in a study of pediatric ulcerative colitis. In the study overall: Six or seven patients showed pancolitis and two showed left-sided colitis.

The assay was run at survey level. Sequencing was performed with immunoSEQ multiplex PCR; in TCRdb, only in-frame clones are kept and a portion is missing. The table lists tens of thousands of clones, around 81% of them singletons. CDR1 is MNHEY and CDR2 is SMNVEV in the germline V gene (reference sequence). The CDR3 is 16 residues long. The ends lost 2 bases at V and 0 bases at J; junction bases unmatched: 4. On this clone itself: Its antigen remains unknown.

During colonoscopy, one to two rectal pinch biopsies were collected. General study results and limits: Blood-derived T cells may be present in rectal pinch biopsies. Repertoires came from total lymphocyte DNA, not specific subsets.

This sequence originates from a girl under 18 with moderate ulcerative colitis. The V gene is TRBV27, the J gene TRBJ1-1, with 9 bases lining up with TRBD1. The sequencing sample was made of gut tissue. The chain's CDR3 is CASSLRGQGLNTEAFF. CDR3 in DNA: TGTGCCAGCAGTTTAAGGGGACAGGGCCTGAACACTGAAGCTTTCTTT.